The source of this TCR beta chain is a study of cytomegalovirus exposure and HLA in healthy donors. At the level of the study: HLA-typed donors contributed around 88 million unique TCRs, which were held in an early data release.

Germline CDR1 and CDR2: SGHRS and YFSETQ. The CDR3 covers 14 residues. V dropped 0 bases and J dropped 1 base, with 5 bases sitting between them. This clone appeared once. The primer mix had 60 Vbeta and 13 Jbeta primers. The table came from immunoSEQ multiplex PCR; TCRdb's copy has only in-frame clones and leaves some out. The top ten hold less than 4.5% of the sample, which has about 120,000 clones, more than 60% seen once. The sequence came from a woman aged 40 to 50 in good health and CMV-seronegative. V and J are TRBV5-1 and TRBJ2-1, with D hard to call. Sequencing used PBMCs. The CDR3 reads CASSLGQSYNEQFF. DNA for the CDR3: TGCGCCAGCAGCTTGGGGCAGTCCTACAATGAGCAGTTCTTC.